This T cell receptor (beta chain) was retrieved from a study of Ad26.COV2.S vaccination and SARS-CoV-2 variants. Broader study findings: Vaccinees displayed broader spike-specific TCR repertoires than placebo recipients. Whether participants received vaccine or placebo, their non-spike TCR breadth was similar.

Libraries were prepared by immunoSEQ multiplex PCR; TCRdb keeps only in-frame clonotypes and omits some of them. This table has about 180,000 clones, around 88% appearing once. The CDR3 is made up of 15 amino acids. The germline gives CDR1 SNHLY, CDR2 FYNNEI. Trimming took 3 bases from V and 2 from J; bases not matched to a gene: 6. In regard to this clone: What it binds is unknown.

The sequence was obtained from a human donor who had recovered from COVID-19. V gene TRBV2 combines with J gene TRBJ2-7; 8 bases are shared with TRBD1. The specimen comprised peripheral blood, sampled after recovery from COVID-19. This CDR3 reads CASSDLTGEPYEQYF. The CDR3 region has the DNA TGTGCCAGCAGTGACCTGACAGGGGAGCCCTACGAGCAGTACTTC.